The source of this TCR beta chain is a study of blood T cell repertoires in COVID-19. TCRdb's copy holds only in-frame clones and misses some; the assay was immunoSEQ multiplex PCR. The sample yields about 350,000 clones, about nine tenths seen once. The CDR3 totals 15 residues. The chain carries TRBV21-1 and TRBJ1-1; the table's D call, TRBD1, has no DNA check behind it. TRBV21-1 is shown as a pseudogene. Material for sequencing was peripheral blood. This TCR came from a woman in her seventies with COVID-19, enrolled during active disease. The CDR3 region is CASSKRTGAGTEAFF. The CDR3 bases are TGTGCCAGCAGCAAAAGGACAGGGGCGGGAACTGAAGCTTTCTTT.